This TCR beta chain is drawn from a study of blood T cell repertoires in COVID-19. Across the study: PBMCs, B-cell-depleted T cells, or T cells were the source of the cDNA or gDNA that made up the material.

The CDR3 covers 17 residues. Germline CDR1 LNHDA, CDR2 SQIVND (reference sequence). Trimming removed 6 bases from V and 4 bases from J; junction bases left unmatched: 16. Adults between about 18 and 89 years of age took part from 20 to 25 US areas. As originally analysed: Reference gene primer amplification gave estimated nucleated cell counts. The method was immunoSEQ multiplex PCR; TCRdb's version includes in-frame clones alone and lacks a portion of them. Clone size and V and J calls were adopted from that table, with D and trimming inferred from the DNA. The table records about 320,000 clones, approximately 88% of them present only once.

The material sequenced was PBMCs or T cells enriched from blood (not recorded which). The receptor comes from a man aged 55 to 69 who had recovered from COVID-19. This chain uses TRBV19 with TRBJ1-1, with 8 nucleotides matching TRBD1. The CDR3 loop reads CASSPRGLQGGGTEAFF. The CDR3 DNA reads TGTGCCAGTAGCCCGAGAGGGTTACAGGGGGGCGGCACTGAAGCTTTCTTT. Full variable domain (rest looked up from reference TRBV19 and TRBJ1-1): DGGITQSPKYLFRKEGQNVTLSCEQNLNHDAMYWYRQDPGQGLRLIYYSQIVNDFQKGDIAEGYSVSREKKESFPLTVTSAQKNPTAFYLCASSPRGLQGGGTEAFFGQGTRLTVV.